The 25 T cell receptor beta chains below were found in one sample sequenced in a study of blood T cell repertoires in COVID-19. Clones were sequenced by immunoSEQ multiplex PCR, and TCRdb holds only the in-frame ones, with some missing. The profile shows 14,000 or so clones, 75% to 90% of them singletons. The sequenced material came from peripheral blood. The receptors shown here come from a man aged 45-60 years with active COVID-19.

This clone is termed medium-sized. V and J are TRBV7-2 and TRBJ1-2; D not certain. Deletions cut 5 bases from V and 6 bases from J, with 13 bases between. CDR3 size: 13 residues. Looked up from germline, CDR1 is SGHTA and CDR2 is FQGNSA. CDR3 DNA: TGTGCCAGCAGCCTCGGAGATGAAGATGGCTACACCTTC. It specifies CASSLGDEDGYTF.

The chain links TRBV4-1 to TRBJ1-1, with TRBD1 identical over 7 bases. J was trimmed by 1 base and V by 5 bases; bases with no gene match: 7. The germline V gene encodes CDR1 MGHRA and CDR2 YSYEKL. This CDR3 comprises 15 residues. CDR3 sequence: CASSIQGQTNTEAFF. The CDR3 coding sequence is TGCGCCAGCAGCATACAGGGACAGACGAACACTGAAGCTTTCTTT.

The gene calls are TRBV7-3 and TRBJ2-1, with no clear D. V lost 5 bases, J lost 3 bases, and 11 bases lay in between. Germline CDR1 and CDR2: SGHTA and FQGTGA. The CDR3 length is 14 residues. CDR3 protein: CASSLNGVYNEQFF. The CDR3 DNA sequence: TGTGCCAGCAGCCTCAACGGAGTCTACAATGAGCAGTTCTTC.

The chain has TRBV30 and TRBJ1-5, with unresolved D. V was cut by 0 bases and J by 4 bases, with 13 bases left in between. Germline values: CDR1 GTSNPN, CDR2 SVGIG (reference sequence). There are 15 residues in the CDR3. The CDR3 DNA follows: TGTGCCTGGAGTGTACACTCGAGCGGTAATCAGCCCCAGCATTTT. It yields the protein CAWSVHSSGNQPQHF.

The genes are TRBV19 and TRBJ2-1; the match to TRBD2 covers 11 bases. The CDR3 covers 15 residues. Germline loops: CDR1 LNHDA, CDR2 SQIVND (reference sequence). Trimming cost V 4 bases and J 4 bases; bases outside gene matches: 3. CDR3 in amino acids: CASSTGLAGYNEQFF. The CDR3 coding sequence is TGTGCCAGTAGTACCGGACTAGCGGGTTACAATGAGCAGTTCTTC.

This chain connects TRBV7-2 to TRBJ2-2; 7 positions match TRBD2. Trimming took 4 bases from V and 1 from J; bases not matched to a gene: 3. Germline CDR1 is SGHTA and CDR2 is FQGNSA. CDR3 size: 15 residues. CDR3 sequence: CASSSPGGNTGELFF. DNA of the CDR3: TGTGCCAGCAGCTCCCCGGGGGGGAACACCGGGGAGCTGTTTTTT.

V and J are TRBV27 and TRBJ2-7; 8 nucleotides line up with TRBD2. Germline V gene data show CDR1 as MNHEY and CDR2 as SMNVEV (reference sequence). V shed 3 bases, J shed 2 bases, and the junction held 9 bases outside the gene matches. This CDR3 has 16 residues. In DNA form, the CDR3 reads TGTGCCAGCAGTTTGGCCTTCACTAGCGGAACCTACGAGCAGTACTTC. Encoded protein: CASSLAFTSGTYEQYF.

The rearrangement joins TRBV30 to TRBJ1-1, with D tentatively TRBD1 (5 bases). V was pared by 3 bases and J by 8 bases, with 19 bases between. The CDR3 sequence is 14 residues long. Germline CDR1 and CDR2: GTSNPN and SVGIG (reference sequence). The CDR3 spells CAWSPGHGGGEAFF. DNA of the CDR3: TGTGCCTGGAGCCCTGGACACGGCGGTGGGGAAGCTTTCTTT.

The chain couples TRBV7-3 to TRBJ2-2; 9 nucleotides agree with TRBD1. The CDR3 loop spans 15 amino acids. In germline, CDR1 is SGHTA, CDR2 FQGTGA. The trim removed 7 bases at V and 6 bases at J, leaving 9 bases unmatched. The CDR3 here is CASTTGQGVPGELFF. DNA of the CDR3: TGTGCCAGCACCACGGGACAGGGAGTCCCCGGGGAGCTGTTTTTT. The full variable domain, rest sourced from reference TRBV7-3 and TRBJ2-2, is GAGVSQTPSNKVTEKGKYVELRCDPISGHTALYWYRQSLGQGPEFLIYFQGTGAADDSGLPNDRFFAVRPEGSVSTLKIQRTERGDSAVYLCASTTGQGVPGELFFGEGSRLTVL.

CDR3 residues: CASSRPSGRVVYEQYF. The CDR3 coding sequence is TGTGCCAGCAGTCGGCCTAGCGGTCGGGTAGTGTACGAGCAGTACTTC. The V call is TRBV7-8, the J call TRBJ2-7, with 7 bases identical to TRBD2. J gave up 4 bases and V 6 bases, and 15 bases lay outside the gene matches. The germline V gene encodes CDR1 SGHVS and CDR2 FQNEAQ. This CDR3 is 16 amino acids long.

A remark on this clone: One end of the junction does not line up with germline, which may come from a read error. The chain joins TRBV7-7 to TRBJ2-2; perhaps TRBD1 as D (5 bases). Germline V gene data show CDR1 as SSHAT and CDR2 as FNYEAQ (reference sequence). There are 16 residues in the CDR3. This CDR3 is CASSPNQGIGTGELFF. CDR3 sequence (DNA): TGTGCTAGCAGCCCGAATCAGGGTATTGGCACCGGGGAGCTGTTTTTT.

The V call is TRBV20-1, the J call TRBJ1-2; possible D gene TRBD1, 6 bases. Germline V CDR1 and CDR2: DFQATT, SNEGSKA (reference sequence). This CDR3 is built from 11 residues. The CDR3 coding sequence is TGCACCCCACAGGGAGACGTTGGCTACACCTTC. Its protein is CTPQGDVGYTF.

The rearrangement links TRBV30 to TRBJ2-7; 7 positions match TRBD2. Per the germline V gene, CDR1 is GTSNPN and CDR2 is SVGIG (reference sequence). J was trimmed by 0 bases and V by 4 bases; bases with no gene match: 9. This CDR3 region has 15 residues. The chain's CDR3 is CAWNLPGTTSYEQYF. For the CDR3, the DNA is TGTGCCTGGAACCTACCCGGGACTACCTCCTACGAGCAGTACTTC.

V and J are TRBV7-3 and TRBJ2-3; possible D gene TRBD2, 5 bases. The CDR3 extends over 15 amino acids. V lost 5 bases to trimming and J lost 0 bases, with 12 bases between them. Germline CDR1 is SGHTA and CDR2 is FQGTGA. The CDR3 DNA reads as TGTGCCAGCAGCCGTCTAGCTCGGAGCACAGATACGCAGTATTTT. Translated: CASSRLARSTDTQYF.

This sequence joins TRBV5-4 and TRBJ1-1; 8 bases are a match to TRBD1. The germline V gene has CDR1 SGHNT and CDR2 YYREEE (reference sequence). V shed 3 bases, J shed 0 bases, and the junction held 4 bases outside the gene matches. CDR3 size: 15 residues. Here the CDR3 DNA reads TGTGCCAGCAGCTGGGGGGGACAGGTGAACACTGAAGCTTTCTTT. Amino acids: CASSWGGQVNTEAFF.

This sequence joins TRBV6-5 and TRBJ2-1; TRBD2 is a possible D gene (6 bases). Trimming cost V 2 bases and J 2 bases, with 10 bases left between them. The germline V gene encodes CDR1 MNHEY and CDR2 SVGAGI. The CDR3 extends over 15 amino acids. CDR3 region: CASSYRRGTYNEQFF. The CDR3 DNA follows: TGTGCCAGCAGTTACAGGAGGGGAACCTACAATGAGCAGTTCTTC.

The chain recombines TRBV10-3 with TRBJ1-2, with D possibly matching TRBD1 (6 bases). V shed 1 base and J shed 8 bases, with 14 bases lying between them. This CDR3 contains 14 residues. Germline CDR1 ENHRY, CDR2 SYGVKD. CDR3 nucleotides: TGTGCCATCAGTGAGTGGCAGGGGCCACGAGGCTACACCTTC. Its translation is CAISEWQGPRGYTF.

CDR3 DNA: TGTGCCAGCAGCTTGCGGGACGAGCAGTACTTC. Translating it yields CASSLRDEQYF. This chain joins TRBV5-6 and TRBJ2-7; no firm D call. The germline CDR1 and CDR2 sequences are SGHDT and YYEEEE. Deletions cut 1 base from V and 5 bases from J, with 4 bases between. The CDR3 contains 11 residues.

The chain recombines TRBV12-3 or TRBV12-4 with TRBJ2-5; TRBD2 might be the D (6 bases). The ends were cut back, 4 bases at V and 13 bases at J, with 19 bases in the middle. The CDR3 consists of 13 residues. The CDR3 DNA reads TGTGCCAGCAGTTCGGGCCCCGTACGGCGGGGGTACTTC. This translates into CASSSGPVRRGYF.

The gene calls are TRBV9 and TRBJ2-7, with D possibly matching TRBD2 (6 bases). Looked up from germline, CDR1 is SGDLS and CDR2 is YYNGEE. Trimming removed 4 bases at V and 6 bases at J, with 14 bases between. The CDR3 contains 13 residues. The DNA for the CDR3 is TGTGCCAGCAGCCCGACGCCCGGGGGCGAGCAGTACTTC. It yields the protein CASSPTPGGEQYF.

This clone was counted between two and nine times. The genes are TRBV2 and TRBJ1-2; 8 bases align to TRBD1. From germline, CDR1 is SNHLY and CDR2 FYNNEI. V was clipped by 2 bases and J by 5 bases; unmatched bases: 7. The CDR3 is made up of 15 amino acids. Written as DNA, the CDR3 is TGTGCCAGCAGTGAATGGCAGGGGGCGGGTTATGGCTACACCTTC. Protein sequence: CASSEWQGAGYGYTF.

V is TRBV7-9 and J is TRBJ2-7; maybe TRBD1 (6 bases). Germline CDR1 reads SEHNR; CDR2 reads FQNEAQ (reference sequence). This CDR3 comprises 15 residues. V was clipped by 6 bases and J by 3 bases, with 18 bases between them. The CDR3 DNA sequence: TGTGCCAGCAGTTCAAGACAGGACATACTCTACGAGCAGTACTTC. Protein: CASSSRQDILYEQYF.

The chain employs TRBV4-3 and TRBJ2-1; TRBD2 matches 11 bases. The CDR3 length is 16 residues. Trimming at V came to 5 bases and at J to 8 bases, leaving 11 bases not matched to a gene. CDR1 LGHNA and CDR2 YSLEER come from the germline V gene. CDR3 bases: TGCGCCAGCAGCACGGCTGGAGCTAGCGGGAGGCATGAGCAGTTCTTC. Amino acids: CASSTAGASGRHEQFF.

The chain has TRBV7-3 and TRBJ2-5; 7 bases are shared with TRBD1. This CDR3 spans 15 amino acids. The ends lost 5 bases at V and 0 bases at J; junction bases unmatched: 6. The V gene's germline CDR1 is SGHTA and CDR2 FQGTGA. For the CDR3, the DNA is TGTGCCAGCAGCAGAGGGGGCGCCTACCAAGAGACCCAGTACTTC. Translated: CASSRGGAYQETQYF.

This clone showed up just a few times. The chain carries TRBV3-1 (or the pseudogene TRBV3-2) and TRBJ2-7; TRBD1 aligns across 11 bases. Germline V gives CDR1 LGHDT, CDR2 YNNKEL (reference sequence). The trim removed 4 bases at V and 3 bases at J, leaving 5 bases unmatched. The CDR3 sequence is 15 residues long. CDR3 sequence (DNA): TGTGCCAGCAGCCCGTGGACAGGGGGCAGCTACGAGCAGTACTTC. Translated: CASSPWTGGSYEQYF.